These T cell receptor beta chains were read from a single sample in a study of blood T cell repertoires in COVID-19. Profiled with immunoSEQ multiplex PCR; TCRdb holds only in-frame clones, not every one. The table has about 200,000 clones, around 90% seen once. The sequenced sample consisted of PBMCs or T cells enriched from blood (not recorded which). The receptors were sampled from a woman aged 25 to 39 who had recovered from COVID-19. CDR3s include the opening cysteine and the closing phenylalanine or tryptophan. The order of the fields is D gene, clone size, J gene, V gene, CDR3 protein, CDR3 DNA. The D gene is left open where the match is weak. Not all rows give a size; the values are once, few, many and, for expanded clones, a class.

d_gene: NA
abundance: NA
j_gene: TRBJ1-1
v_gene: TRBV30
CDR3aa: CAWGPGEAFF
CDR3nt: TGTGCCTGGGGGCCCGGGGAAGCTTTCTTT

d_gene: NA
abundance: NA
j_gene: TRBJ1-2
v_gene: TRBV30
CDR3aa: CAWDRGEGGYTF
CDR3nt: TGTGCCTGGGACCGGGGAGAGGGCGGCTACACCTTC

d_gene: TRBD2
abundance: NA
j_gene: TRBJ2-3
v_gene: TRBV7-8
CDR3aa: CASSQERGVSTDTQYF
CDR3nt: TGTGCCAGCAGCCAAGAGCGGGGGGTTAGCACAGATACGCAGTATTTT

d_gene: NA
abundance: NA
j_gene: TRBJ2-1
v_gene: TRBV24-1
CDR3aa: CATKGANEQFF
CDR3nt: TGTGCCACCAAAGGGGCGAATGAGCAGTTCTTC

d_gene: TRBD2
abundance: once
j_gene: TRBJ2-1
v_gene: TRBV2
CDR3aa: CASSEVGLAGATSYNEQFF
CDR3nt: TGTGCCAGCAGTGAAGTGGGACTAGCGGGAGCAACCTCCTACAATGAGCAGTTCTTC

d_gene: TRBD1
abundance: once
j_gene: TRBJ2-1
v_gene: TRBV11-2
CDR3aa: CASSSLRDRHNEQFF
CDR3nt: TGTGCCAGCAGCTCACTCCGGGACAGGCACAATGAGCAGTTCTTC

d_gene: NA
abundance: NA
j_gene: TRBJ1-3
v_gene: TRBV9
CDR3aa: CASSVAGGPNSGNTIYF
CDR3nt: TGTGCCAGCAGCGTAGCGGGGGGTCCAAACTCTGGAAACACCATATATTTT

d_gene: TRBD2
abundance: NA
j_gene: TRBJ2-3
v_gene: TRBV6-1
CDR3aa: CASSEAEWAGGGDTQYF
CDR3nt: TGTGCCAGCAGTGAAGCTGAGTGGGCGGGAGGGGGAGATACGCAGTATTTT

d_gene: NA
abundance: NA
j_gene: TRBJ1-1
v_gene: TRBV30
CDR3aa: CAWSVRQGGFVFNTEAFF
CDR3nt: TGTGCCTGGAGTGTACGGCAGGGAGGCTTCGTCTTTAACACTGAAGCTTTCTTT

d_gene: NA
abundance: NA
j_gene: TRBJ1-6
v_gene: TRBV4-2
CDR3aa: CASSQARGGGSYNSPLHF
CDR3nt: TGTGCCAGCAGCCAAGCGAGGGGAGGAGGCTCCTATAATTCACCCCTCCACTTT

d_gene: NA
abundance: NA
j_gene: TRBJ1-2
v_gene: TRBV11-3
CDR3aa: CASSLGGNYGYTF
CDR3nt: TGTGCCAGCAGCTTGGGGGGTAACTATGGCTACACCTTC

d_gene: NA
abundance: NA
j_gene: TRBJ2-4
v_gene: TRBV9
CDR3aa: CASSPTESAGIQYF
CDR3nt: TGTGCCAGCAGCCCCACCGAGAGTGCCGGCATTCAGTACTTC

d_gene: NA
abundance: NA
j_gene: TRBJ2-1
v_gene: TRBV4-3
CDR3aa: CASSQDSGHNEQFF
CDR3nt: TGCGCCAGCAGCCAAGATAGCGGTCACAATGAGCAGTTCTTC

d_gene: NA
abundance: few
j_gene: TRBJ2-7
v_gene: TRBV11-3
CDR3aa: CASSPGVSYEQYF
CDR3nt: TGTGCCAGCAGCCCAGGGGTTAGCTACGAGCAGTACTTC

d_gene: TRBD2
abundance: NA
j_gene: TRBJ2-3
v_gene: TRBV7-9
CDR3aa: CASSLATSGRGPDTQYF
CDR3nt: TGTGCCAGCAGCTTAGCGACTAGCGGGAGGGGGCCAGATACGCAGTATTTT

d_gene: NA
abundance: few
j_gene: TRBJ2-2
v_gene: TRBV29-1
CDR3aa: CSVVDRNTGELFF
CDR3nt: TGCAGCGTTGTGGACAGAAACACCGGGGAGCTGTTTTTT

d_gene: TRBD1
abundance: NA
j_gene: TRBJ1-4
v_gene: TRBV18
CDR3aa: CASSPPRDSNEKLFF
CDR3nt: TGTGCCAGCTCACCTCCCCGGGACAGTAATGAAAAACTGTTTTTT

d_gene: NA
abundance: NA
j_gene: TRBJ2-2
v_gene: TRBV20-1
CDR3aa: CSASPGYANTGELFF
CDR3nt: TGCAGTGCAAGTCCGGGATACGCGAACACCGGGGAGCTGTTTTTT

d_gene: NA
abundance: NA
j_gene: TRBJ1-3
v_gene: TRBV9
CDR3aa: CASSPDTGGNTIYF
CDR3nt: TGTGCCAGCAGTCCCGACACTGGAGGAAACACCATATATTTT

d_gene: TRBD1
abundance: NA
j_gene: TRBJ1-1
v_gene: TRBV7-3
CDR3aa: CASSQTGSHTEAFF
CDR3nt: TGTGCCAGCAGCCAGACAGGGAGTCACACTGAAGCTTTCTTT

d_gene: TRBD2
abundance: NA
j_gene: TRBJ2-2
v_gene: TRBV18
CDR3aa: CASSPPGTSGPNTGELFF
CDR3nt: TGTGCCAGCTCACCACCCGGGACTAGCGGTCCGAACACCGGGGAGCTGTTTTTT

d_gene: NA
abundance: NA
j_gene: TRBJ2-5
v_gene: TRBV12-3/TRBV12-4
CDR3aa: CASSFALETQYF
CDR3nt: TGTGCCAGCAGTTTTGCACTAGAGACCCAGTACTTC

d_gene: NA
abundance: NA
j_gene: TRBJ2-5
v_gene: TRBV21-1
CDR3aa: CASSHFQRETQYF
CDR3nt: TGTGCCAGCAGCCATTTTCAACGGGAGACCCAGTACTTC

d_gene: NA
abundance: NA
j_gene: TRBJ2-1
v_gene: TRBV19
CDR3aa: CASTKGASTQYNEQFF
CDR3nt: TGTGCCAGTACCAAAGGAGCTAGCACACAATACAATGAGCAGTTCTTC

d_gene: TRBD1
abundance: NA
j_gene: TRBJ1-2
v_gene: TRBV6-5
CDR3aa: CASSYLDRDYGYTF
CDR3nt: TGTGCCAGCAGTTATCTCGACAGGGACTATGGCTACACCTTC

d_gene: NA
abundance: NA
j_gene: TRBJ1-4
v_gene: TRBV30
CDR3aa: CAWSVLSATNEKLFF
CDR3nt: TGTGCCTGGAGTGTACTATCCGCAACTAATGAAAAACTGTTTTTT

d_gene: NA
abundance: NA
j_gene: TRBJ1-2
v_gene: TRBV24-1
CDR3aa: CATSPGMGYTF
CDR3nt: TGTGCCACCAGTCCGGGGATGGGCTACACCTTC

d_gene: NA
abundance: NA
j_gene: TRBJ2-5
v_gene: TRBV5-4
CDR3aa: CASSSGAGEETQYF
CDR3nt: TGTGCCAGCAGCTCAGGGGCAGGGGAAGAGACCCAGTACTTC

d_gene: TRBD2
abundance: NA
j_gene: TRBJ2-3
v_gene: TRBV6-6
CDR3aa: CASSPLAGGEDTQYF
CDR3nt: TGTGCCAGCAGTCCCCTAGCGGGGGGGGAGGATACGCAGTATTTT

d_gene: NA
abundance: NA
j_gene: TRBJ1-1
v_gene: TRBV3-1/TRBV3-2
CDR3aa: CASSQVRGYTEAFF
CDR3nt: TGTGCCAGCAGCCAAGTCAGGGGATACACTGAAGCTTTCTTT

d_gene: TRBD1
abundance: NA
j_gene: TRBJ1-3
v_gene: TRBV7-2
CDR3aa: CASSPGTGGNTIYF
CDR3nt: TGTGCCAGCAGTCCCGGGACAGGAGGAAACACCATATATTTT

d_gene: NA
abundance: few
j_gene: TRBJ1-4
v_gene: TRBV19
CDR3aa: CASSGAGRVTNEKLFF
CDR3nt: TGTGCCAGTAGTGGGGCAGGGAGGGTAACTAATGAAAAACTGTTTTTT

d_gene: TRBD2
abundance: NA
j_gene: TRBJ2-2
v_gene: TRBV5-1
CDR3aa: CASTLWEGPGELFF
CDR3nt: TGCGCCAGCACCCTCTGGGAGGGGCCCGGGGAGCTGTTTTTT

d_gene: NA
abundance: many
j_gene: TRBJ1-1
v_gene: TRBV6-5
CDR3aa: CASSSRANTEAFF
CDR3nt: TGTGCCAGCAGTAGCAGGGCGAACACTGAAGCTTTCTTT

d_gene: NA
abundance: NA
j_gene: TRBJ1-4
v_gene: TRBV7-2
CDR3aa: CASSLVQRDEKLFF
CDR3nt: TGTGCCAGCAGCTTAGTACAGAGAGACGAAAAACTGTTTTTT

d_gene: NA
abundance: NA
j_gene: TRBJ2-5
v_gene: TRBV7-6
CDR3aa: CASSLDLAGRGVIQETQYF
CDR3nt: TGTGCCAGCAGCTTAGATTTGGCAGGGCGCGGAGTAATTCAGGAGACCCAGTACTTC

d_gene: NA
abundance: NA
j_gene: TRBJ2-2
v_gene: TRBV5-1
CDR3aa: CASSVRASGELFF
CDR3nt: TGCGCCAGCAGCGTCAGGGCCAGCGGGGAGCTGTTTTTT

d_gene: TRBD2
abundance: NA
j_gene: TRBJ2-3
v_gene: TRBV9
CDR3aa: CASSVAPWVAGVYTDTQYF
CDR3nt: TGTGCCAGCAGCGTAGCCCCCTGGGTAGCGGGGGTCTACACAGATACGCAGTATTTT

d_gene: NA
abundance: NA
j_gene: TRBJ2-1
v_gene: TRBV5-1
CDR3aa: CASRQEGAVWVWNEQFF
CDR3nt: TGCGCCAGCAGGCAGGAGGGCGCGGTATGGGTATGGAATGAGCAGTTCTTC

d_gene: NA
abundance: NA
j_gene: TRBJ1-2
v_gene: TRBV7-9
CDR3aa: CASSQPSGGYTF
CDR3nt: TGTGCCAGCAGCCAACCTTCAGGGGGCTACACCTTC

d_gene: TRBD1
abundance: NA
j_gene: TRBJ1-5
v_gene: TRBV7-6
CDR3aa: CASSLGGRGYQPQHF
CDR3nt: TGTGCCAGCAGCTTAGGTGGCAGGGGGTATCAGCCCCAGCATTTT

d_gene: NA
abundance: NA
j_gene: TRBJ1-1
v_gene: TRBV27
CDR3aa: CASSLQGKGETEAFF
CDR3nt: TGTGCCAGCAGTCTCCAGGGCAAGGGCGAGACTGAAGCTTTCTTT

d_gene: NA
abundance: NA
j_gene: TRBJ1-1
v_gene: TRBV5-1
CDR3aa: CASSTQTGNTEAFF
CDR3nt: TGCGCCAGCAGCACCCAAACAGGGAACACTGAAGCTTTCTTT

d_gene: NA
abundance: NA
j_gene: TRBJ2-6
v_gene: TRBV6-5
CDR3aa: CASSNGGAGANVLTF
CDR3nt: TGTGCCAGCAGTAACGGAGGGGCTGGGGCCAACGTCCTGACTTTC

d_gene: NA
abundance: NA
j_gene: TRBJ1-1
v_gene: TRBV3-1/TRBV3-2
CDR3aa: CASSQYRDYRTEAFF
CDR3nt: TGTGCCAGCAGCCAATACAGGGATTATCGCACTGAAGCTTTCTTT

d_gene: NA
abundance: NA
j_gene: TRBJ1-6
v_gene: TRBV6-5
CDR3aa: CASSRTRSPLHF
CDR3nt: TGTGCCAGCAGCCGGACTCGTTCACCCCTCCACTTT

d_gene: NA
abundance: NA
j_gene: TRBJ2-7
v_gene: TRBV27
CDR3aa: CASRPVIGRGTYEQYF
CDR3nt: TGTGCCAGCAGACCAGTCATAGGCAGAGGTACCTACGAGCAGTACTTC

d_gene: NA
abundance: few
j_gene: TRBJ2-7
v_gene: TRBV5-4
CDR3aa: CASSSPSSAQSSYEQYF
CDR3nt: TGTGCCAGCAGCTCCCCGTCTAGCGCTCAGAGCTCCTACGAGCAGTACTTC

d_gene: NA
abundance: NA
j_gene: TRBJ2-5
v_gene: TRBV11-2
CDR3aa: CASSLDPGYETQYF
CDR3nt: TGTGCCAGCAGCTTAGATCCGGGGTACGAGACCCAGTACTTC